A selection of T cell receptor beta chains follows, all from one sample in a study of T cell responses to AZD1222 COVID-19 vaccine. Data came from immunoSEQ multiplex PCR; TCRdb stores just in-frame clones and leaves some out. The sample carries over 100,000 clones, 70% to 90% recorded once. The specimen was peripheral blood, collected on day 0 of AZD1222 vaccination. These TCRs come from an adult in good health. Both conserved end residues are trimmed from each CDR3. Fields, in order: V gene, J gene, clone size, D gene, CDR3 protein. D genes are given only for firm matches. The listing skips clone size in some rows; elsewhere it reads once, few, many or a size class.

V: TRBV19; J: TRBJ1-5; size: .; D: .; CDR3: ASSIAPWGNQPQH
V: TRBV28; J: TRBJ1-3; size: .; D: .; CDR3: ASRNSGNTIY
V: TRBV6-5; J: TRBJ2-5; size: .; D: .; CDR3: ASSSNQARIQY
V: TRBV12-2; J: TRBJ2-2; size: .; D: .; CDR3: ASRSITGELF
V: TRBV18; J: TRBJ2-1; size: .; D: TRBD2; CDR3: ASSPLGAGAGNEQF
V: TRBV5-4; J: TRBJ2-3; size: .; D: .; CDR3: ASSWEAGADTQY
V: TRBV29-1; J: TRBJ2-7; size: .; D: TRBD2; CDR3: SVAGTSAQNYEQY
V: TRBV19; J: TRBJ2-7; size: .; D: .; CDR3: ASSITLVGAYYEQY
V: TRBV6-5; J: TRBJ1-1; size: .; D: .; CDR3: ASSYGGNTEAF
V: TRBV29-1; J: TRBJ2-5; size: .; D: .; CDR3: SVVGGVGETQY
V: TRBV29-1; J: TRBJ1-1; size: .; D: TRBD1; CDR3: SATRTGIGVGAF
V: TRBV12-3/TRBV12-4; J: TRBJ1-5; size: .; D: .; CDR3: ASSLSGGQPQH
V: TRBV6-5; J: TRBJ1-2; size: .; D: .; CDR3: ASSLDRARGYGYT
V: TRBV5-1; J: TRBJ2-2; size: .; D: .; CDR3: ASGTLGGDTGELF
V: TRBV30; J: TRBJ2-1; size: once; D: .; CDR3: AWSQTGANSYNEQF
V: TRBV27; J: TRBJ1-2; size: .; D: .; CDR3: ASSFKGVDGYT
V: TRBV7-2; J: TRBJ1-3; size: .; D: TRBD1; CDR3: ASSRGQASSGNTIY
V: TRBV10-3; J: TRBJ2-5; size: once; D: TRBD2; CDR3: AISDPTSGGPRGETQY
V: TRBV28; J: TRBJ1-4; size: .; D: TRBD1; CDR3: ASNRGNEKLF
V: TRBV30; J: TRBJ1-2; size: .; D: .; CDR3: AWSGVGELVYT
V: TRBV4-1; J: TRBJ2-1; size: .; D: .; CDR3: ASSQGRLASDNEQF
V: TRBV7-3; J: TRBJ2-5; size: .; D: .; CDR3: ASSLTTTAQETQY
V: TRBV15; J: TRBJ1-2; size: .; D: .; CDR3: ATSVDSAMYYGYT
V: TRBV7-6; J: TRBJ1-1; size: once; D: .; CDR3: ASSPGVAGVGGNTEAF
V: TRBV3-1/TRBV3-2; J: TRBJ2-2; size: .; D: .; CDR3: ASSQVATGELF
V: TRBV7-9; J: TRBJ1-5; size: .; D: TRBD1; CDR3: ASSSTAGGQPQH
V: TRBV29-1; J: TRBJ2-5; size: .; D: .; CDR3: SVEDLGGETQY
V: TRBV9; J: TRBJ2-3; size: .; D: .; CDR3: ASSDRVLARPTDTQY
V: TRBV12-3/TRBV12-4; J: TRBJ1-1; size: .; D: .; CDR3: ASSLAQFMGAF
V: TRBV19; J: TRBJ1-2; size: .; D: .; CDR3: ASTPRGSYYGYT
V: TRBV4-2; J: TRBJ2-1; size: .; D: TRBD2; CDR3: ASSQDPGSGGNEQF
V: TRBV19; J: TRBJ2-7; size: .; D: .; CDR3: ASSIQSGEQY
V: TRBV19; J: TRBJ2-7; size: .; D: .; CDR3: ASSIIGVSSYEQY
V: TRBV2; J: TRBJ1-6; size: .; D: .; CDR3: ASSEQGPRSPLH
V: TRBV7-6; J: TRBJ2-2; size: .; D: .; CDR3: ASSHMATNTGELF
V: TRBV2; J: TRBJ1-5; size: .; D: .; CDR3: ASSEFMGGNQPQH
V: TRBV5-1; J: TRBJ2-7; size: .; D: .; CDR3: ASSTYREGDEQY
V: TRBV5-5; J: TRBJ1-2; size: once; D: TRBD1; CDR3: ASSPAGTDYGYT
V: TRBV2; J: TRBJ2-7; size: .; D: TRBD2; CDR3: ASRGTSGSPPH
V: TRBV6-5; J: TRBJ1-1; size: .; D: .; CDR3: ASSYDFGGISTEAF
V: TRBV6-5; J: TRBJ1-4; size: .; D: TRBD1; CDR3: ASSYSNRGYEKLF
V: TRBV11-1; J: TRBJ1-1; size: .; D: .; CDR3: ASSFRGENTEAF